This TCR beta chain was captured in a study of blood T cell repertoires in COVID-19. Background on the study: Material from acute and convalescent COVID-19 was sourced from the United States, Italy and Spain. In each case, the material was cDNA or gDNA derived from T cells, B-cell-depleted T cells, or PBMCs.

Source study methods: Counts of nucleated cells, estimated from reference gene primer amplification, were obtained. Here immunoSEQ multiplex PCR was the method, and the copy in TCRdb shows in-frame clones only, minus some. V and J calls and clone size are given by that table; D and trimming were obtained from the DNA. The sample consists of 55,000 to 70,000 clones, more than 90% of them appearing once. V was clipped by 0 bases and J by 3 bases; unmatched bases: 9. CDR1 is SGDLS and CDR2 is YYNGEE in the germline V gene. The CDR3 is 16 amino acids. The chain has TRBV9 and TRBJ2-7; 7 bases align to TRBD2. Sequenced: peripheral blood. The clonotype originates from a human donor in a cohort sampled during active COVID-19. The chain's CDR3 is CASSVDGAGDIYEQYF. The CDR3 nucleotides are TGTGCCAGCAGCGTAGACGGTGCGGGGGATATCTACGAGCAGTACTTC.